The clone carrying this T cell receptor (beta chain) has at least ten counts. As yet, its antigen is unknown. This sample stems from a study of T-cell memory formation after mild COVID-19. Overall study context: There were largely donor-specific TCR clusters.

Study-wide results and limits: Certain responding clones were present in pre-infection memory, suggesting participation of cross-reactive memory. Shrinking CD4+ clones resided mostly in CM and EM, and CD8+ ones in EMRA.

Trimming removed 4 bases at V and 4 bases at J, with 17 bases between. The germline gives CDR1 LGHNA, CDR2 YSLEER. The CDR3 consists of 16 residues. Via MiXCR, TCRdb re-called the 5' RACE reads, giving one row per CDR3 protein. Of 85,000 to 130,000 distinct CDR3 sequences listed, around 10% are singletons. The chain employs TRBV4-3 and TRBJ1-5, with D possibly TRBD1 on 5 matching bases. The sequenced sample consisted of PBMCs or a T cell subset sorted from them (not recorded which). The clonotype comes from a man younger than 30 who had mild COVID-19 (a few samples of this study predate the infection). Cell type and time point are not known. The CDR3: CASSLGPWAVNQPQHF. The CDR3 DNA reads as TGCGCCAGCAGCCTGGGGCCCTGGGCGGTAAATCAGCCCCAGCATTTT.